This T cell receptor beta chain was sequenced for a study of CD8+ T cells in alopecia areata. Study details: Tofacitinib therapy lasting 6 to 18 months was followed by 6 months off drug. Notes on the study in general: Resident alphabeta T-cell populations of normal skin are likewise subject to sequencing in scalp samples. Against the mouse data, patients shared TCRs less clearly, possibly for HLA reasons.

Treatment meaning: oral pan-JAK inhibitor, 5-10 mg twice daily. It was from alopecia areata patients that lesional scalp punch biopsies and peripheral blood were collected. In each case, RNA was isolated and then reverse transcribed into cDNA as the sequencing template. Sequencing used immunoSEQ multiplex PCR; TCRdb keeps in-frame clones, though not all of them. The sample holds under 150,000 clones, roughly four fifths seen once. About this clone itself: Antigen specificity is unknown.

The CDR3 has 13 residues. The germline gives CDR1 LNHDA, CDR2 SQIVND (reference sequence). After removal of 7 bases from V and 6 bases from J, the junction contained 3 bases not matched to a gene. The J gene is TRBJ2-2, the V gene TRBV19, with TRBD2 matching over 9 bases. Sequenced material: CD8+ T cells sorted from blood, taken at week 4, from a patient treated with tofacitinib. The origin of this receptor is a human donor with alopecia areata. CDR3 residues: CASNPSGAGELFF. The CDR3 DNA reads as TGTGCCAGTAATCCTAGCGGGGCCGGGGAGCTGTTTTTT.